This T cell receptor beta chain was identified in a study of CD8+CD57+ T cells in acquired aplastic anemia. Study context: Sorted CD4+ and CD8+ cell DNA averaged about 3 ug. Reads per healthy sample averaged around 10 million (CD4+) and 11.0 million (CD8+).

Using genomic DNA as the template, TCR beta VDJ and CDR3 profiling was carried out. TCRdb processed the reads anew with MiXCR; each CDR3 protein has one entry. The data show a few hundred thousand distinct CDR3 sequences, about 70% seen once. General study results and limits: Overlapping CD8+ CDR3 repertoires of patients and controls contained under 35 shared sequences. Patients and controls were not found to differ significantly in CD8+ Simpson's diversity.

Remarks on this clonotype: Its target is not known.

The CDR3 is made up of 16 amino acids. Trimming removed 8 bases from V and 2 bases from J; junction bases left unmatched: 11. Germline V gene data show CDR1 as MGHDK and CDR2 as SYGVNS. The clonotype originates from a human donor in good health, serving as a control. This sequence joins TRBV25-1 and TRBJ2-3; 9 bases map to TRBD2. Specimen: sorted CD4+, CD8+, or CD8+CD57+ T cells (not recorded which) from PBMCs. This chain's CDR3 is CASSFSAGGVTDTQYF. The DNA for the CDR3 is TGTGCCAGCTCCTTCAGCGCGGGGGGGGTCACAGATACGCAGTATTTT.